A single T cell receptor beta chain is shown here with its context. Its antigen has not been determined. No clone much larger than this one lies a single base away; base qualities are absent. This sample was included in a study of T cell responses to AZD1222 COVID-19 vaccine (dated by TCRdb to the early 2020s). Broadly, across the study: A total of more than 230 trial participants underwent TCR sequencing, of whom some 200 had received two doses of AZD1222 and some 25 had received two doses of the MenACWY control vaccine. Trial participants were enrolled into age subgroups of 18-55, 56-69 and 70-plus years, which contained about 160, 30 and 59 TCR-sequenced participants, respectively. On the study overall, not on this receptor specifically: Conclusions about previously exposed vaccinees are limited because only a handful of AZD1222 recipients were SARS-CoV-2 seropositive at baseline. Nearly half of unique spike-specific TCRs reportedly recognized epitopes outside regions mutated in the B.1.351 and B.1.1.7 variants. Most participants were white British and females outnumbered males, and the authors suggested that clonal diversity may have been underestimated. In the small 56-69-year group, the increase in depth fell short of significance, most likely because of low power. Spike-specific TCR breadth and depth rose significantly after two AZD1222 doses compared with day 0 and with MenACWY recipients. Vaccine-associated CD4 TCRs spanned the whole spike protein, with dominant responses in regions 160-218 and 743-854. No day 14 peak-response samples were available, so repertoires were characterized only after the peak T cell response.

The junction shows trimming of 4 bases on V and 3 bases on J, plus 10 bases between the germline ends. Inclusive of the bounding cysteine and phenylalanine, the CDR3 is 14 residues long. Left in the record is the CDR3 DNA by itself, 42 bases read in frame from the first base. From a lookup of the germline V gene, CDR1 and CDR2 are MNHEY and SVGEGT. The CDR3 regions of human TCRbeta chains were analyzed by immunosequencing. The original methods were these. Repertoire TCRs were matched against a reference library of SARS-CoV-2-specific TCRs generated with the MIRA antigen-specificity platform. Breadth was defined as the fraction of unique TCRs that were SARS-CoV-2-associated, and depth was defined as the fraction of total T cells that were SARS-CoV-2-associated. Using the MIRA data, each spike-specific TCR was mapped to the spike region that the TCR reacts to and placed in a CD4 or CD8 class. Log10-transformed breadth and depth values were compared by one-way ANOVA with Sidak's multiple comparisons tests. TCRdb provides this immuneACCESS table in a form limited to in-frame rearrangements. Some clones are lacking; in checked studies, under half of them reflect an unresolved V gene, and why the rest are absent is not known. That table gives V, J and clone size, and the DNA gave D and trimming. Counted in this sample were 150,000 or so clones; roughly 90% of them appeared once. The ten largest clones capture roughly 1.6% of the sample.

Explained via the paper, the time point label denotes: about 28 days (+/-7) after the second vaccine dose. AZD1222 recipients given second doses at about 4 weeks or at about 12 weeks were pooled, since spike-specific TCR depth and breadth were not found to differ between the two schedules. Samples from vaccinated people were obtained from the UK trials COV001 and COV002, which included a single-blind randomized controlled phase 2/3 trial of AZD1222 (ChAdOx1 nCoV-19) in healthy adults. For TCRbeta chain sequencing, PBMC samples from trial participants were taken at day 0 and at day 28 after the second dose.

Here the chain combines TRBV6-2 or TRBV6-3 and TRBJ1-5; the D gene identity is not certain. The TCR comes from an adult who received the AZD1222 COVID-19 vaccine. Sequences were derived from peripheral blood, sampled 28 days after the second AZD1222 dose. The DNA sequence reads TGTGCCAGCAGTTTATCGGGAACCAATCAGCCCCAGCATTTT. Protein translation: CASSLSGTNQPQHF.